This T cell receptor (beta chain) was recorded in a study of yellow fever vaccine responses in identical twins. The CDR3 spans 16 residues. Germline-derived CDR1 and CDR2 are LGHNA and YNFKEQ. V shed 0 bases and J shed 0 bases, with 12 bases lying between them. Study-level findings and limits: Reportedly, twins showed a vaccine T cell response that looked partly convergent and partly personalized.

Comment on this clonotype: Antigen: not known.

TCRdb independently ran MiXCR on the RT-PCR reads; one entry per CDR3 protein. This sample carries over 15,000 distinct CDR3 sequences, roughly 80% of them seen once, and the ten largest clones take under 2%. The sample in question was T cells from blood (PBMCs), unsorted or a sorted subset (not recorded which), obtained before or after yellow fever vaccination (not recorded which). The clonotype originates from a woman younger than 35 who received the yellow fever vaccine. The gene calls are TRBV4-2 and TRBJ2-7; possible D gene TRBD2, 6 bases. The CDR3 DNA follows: TGTGCCAGCAGCCAAGAAGGAGGGATCAGCTCCTACGAGCAGTACTTC. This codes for CASSQEGGISSYEQYF.